This T cell receptor (beta chain) is drawn from a study of T cells after yellow fever vaccination (dated by TCRdb to between 2017 and 2020). Notes on the research overall: Libraries from fractions with low cell numbers were prepared with the SMART-Seq v4 Ultra Low Input RNA kit. To follow T-cell clones before and after both primary and booster YFV17D yellow fever vaccination, bulk TCR alpha and beta repertoires underwent longitudinal sequencing. Two healthy male donors made up the cohort, one aged 18 to 29 years and the other aged 30 to 40 years. Blood was drawn at multiple timepoints before and after primary and secondary immunization, with bulk PBMC replicates and cell subsets isolated. Overall study outcomes, separate from this receptor: Because abundant contaminating clonotypes from the bulk population could be contained in FACS-sorted repertoires, computational filtering was required. The study included only a couple of donors, which limits how far the findings can be generalized. Compared with the primary T-cell response, the secondary T-cell response was faster but weaker, reaching its peak on day 5 rather than on day 15. A small fraction of clonotypes showed up in both the CD4 and CD8 compartments, probably as a result of convergent recombination. After the booster, most of the clones that had expanded following primary vaccination were detected again (roughly 97% of CD4 and 80% to 90% of CD8), which suggests that memory was broadly maintained.

This clonotype appeared many times. Its antigen remains undetermined. No much larger clonotype is one base removed from it; base qualities were not supplied. This sample's treatment or condition label indicates: live attenuated yellow fever vaccine strain. At every blood-draw timepoint, two biological replicates of bulk PBMCs were collected. A standard Ficoll-Paque protocol was used to isolate PBMCs from peripheral blood. RNA was extracted with TriZol from bulk PBMCs, CD4 and CD8 fractions, and dextramer-positive and dextramer-negative fractions. TCR cDNA was synthesized by 5'RACE template switching, which introduced a universal primer site and unique molecular identifiers. cDNA synthesis was primed from both the TCR alpha and TCR beta constant segments. Two PCR steps were used to amplify libraries, with sample barcodes and sequencing adapters being added in the second step. Sequencing of libraries was performed on Illumina HiSeq 2500 (2x100 bp) or NovaSeq (2x150 bp). As for the authors' bioinformatics: MIGEC handled demultiplexing of reads and collapsing into UMI consensus sequences, while MiXCR performed V(D)J alignment. Vaccine-responding clonotypes were defined with edgeR using replicate PBMC samples, requiring FDR below 0.01 and a log2 fold change above 5 up to day 15. Bulk clonotypes were assigned CD4 or CD8 identity according to which sequenced CD4 or CD8 repertoire held them at higher abundance. The raw public data were reprocessed by TCRdb itself: fastp quality trimming at Q25, MiXCR clonotype calling, in-frame beta chains only. When rows share a CDR3 protein, they turn into one entry using the most common DNA and genes. The V and J calls shown here were made by TCRdb, not taken from the authors' results. The sample table holds around 530,000 distinct CDR3 sequences, of which around 17% were seen once. Around 16% of the sample is in the top ten clones.

The CDR3, cysteine through phenylalanine, is 14 amino acids long. CDR3 DNA is the only sequence kept; it has 42 bases, read in frame from the first base. V ends up 3 bases short and J 6 bases short, with an unmatched junction base count of 4. Sequences SGHTA (CDR1) and FQGNSA (CDR2) are obtained from the germline V gene. The sample in question was PBMCs, obtained about 5 days after the first yellow fever vaccination. The sequence was collected from a man aged 18 to 35 who received the YFV17D yellow fever vaccine. This receptor chain uses TRBV7-2 and TRBJ2-1; the central 8 bases match TRBD1. The nucleotide sequence reads as follows: TGTGCCAGCAGCTTGGACCAGGGGGCCAATGAGCAGTTCTTC. It codes for CASSLDQGANEQFF.